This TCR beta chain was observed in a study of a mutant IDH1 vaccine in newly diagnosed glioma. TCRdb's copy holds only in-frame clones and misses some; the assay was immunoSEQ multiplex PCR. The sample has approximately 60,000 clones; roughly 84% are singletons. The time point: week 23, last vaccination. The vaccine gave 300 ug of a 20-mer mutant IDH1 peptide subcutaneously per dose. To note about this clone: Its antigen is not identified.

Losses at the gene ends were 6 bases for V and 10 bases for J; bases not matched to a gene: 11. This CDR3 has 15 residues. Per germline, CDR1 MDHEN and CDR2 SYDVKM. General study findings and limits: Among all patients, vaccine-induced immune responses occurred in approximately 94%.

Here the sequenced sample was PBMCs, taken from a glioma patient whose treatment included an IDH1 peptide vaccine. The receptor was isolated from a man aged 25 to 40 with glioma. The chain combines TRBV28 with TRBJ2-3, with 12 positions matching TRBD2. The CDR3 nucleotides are TGTGCCAGCAGAGCCGGGACTAGCGGGTGGGTTTCGCAGTATTTT. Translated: CASRAGTSGWVSQYF.